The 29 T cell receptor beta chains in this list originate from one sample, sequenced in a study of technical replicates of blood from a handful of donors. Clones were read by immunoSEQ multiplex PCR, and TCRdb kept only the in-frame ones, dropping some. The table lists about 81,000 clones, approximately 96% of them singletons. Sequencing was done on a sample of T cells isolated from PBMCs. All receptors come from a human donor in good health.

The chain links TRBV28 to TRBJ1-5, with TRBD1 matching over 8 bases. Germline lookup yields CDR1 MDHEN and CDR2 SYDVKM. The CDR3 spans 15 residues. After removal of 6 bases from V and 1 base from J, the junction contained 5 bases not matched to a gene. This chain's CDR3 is CASSGQGISNQPQHF. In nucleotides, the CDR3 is TGTGCCAGCAGCGGACAGGGAATCAGCAATCAGCCCCAGCATTTT. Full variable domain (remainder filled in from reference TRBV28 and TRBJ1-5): DVKVTQSSRYLVKRTGEKVFLECVQDMDHENMFWYRQDPGLGLRLIYFSYDVKMKEKGDIPEGYSVSREKKERFSLILESASTNQTSMYLCASSGQGISNQPQHFGDGTRLSIL.

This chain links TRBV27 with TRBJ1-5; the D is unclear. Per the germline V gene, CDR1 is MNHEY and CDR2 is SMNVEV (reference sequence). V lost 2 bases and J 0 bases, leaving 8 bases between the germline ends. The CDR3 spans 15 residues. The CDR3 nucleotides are TGTGCCAGCAGTTTAGCAGGATATAGCAATCAGCCCCAGCATTTT. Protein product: CASSLAGYSNQPQHF.

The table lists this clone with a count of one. CDR3 DNA: TGTGCCTGGAGTACCGGGACAGGTTACACCGGGGAGCTGTTTTTT. This translates into CAWSTGTGYTGELFF. J is TRBJ2-2 and V is TRBV30; 8 bases agree with TRBD1. This CDR3 spans 15 amino acids. Trimming at V came to 2 bases and at J to 3 bases, leaving 5 bases not matched to a gene. The germline CDR1 and CDR2 sequences are GTSNPN and SVGIG (reference sequence).

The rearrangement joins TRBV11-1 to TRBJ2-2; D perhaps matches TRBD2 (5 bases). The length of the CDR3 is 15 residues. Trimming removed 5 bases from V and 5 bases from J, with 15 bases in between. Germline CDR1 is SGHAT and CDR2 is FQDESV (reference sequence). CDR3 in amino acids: CASSLTSDFTGELFF. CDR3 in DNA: TGTGCCAGCAGCCTAACTTCGGACTTTACCGGGGAGCTGTTTTTT.

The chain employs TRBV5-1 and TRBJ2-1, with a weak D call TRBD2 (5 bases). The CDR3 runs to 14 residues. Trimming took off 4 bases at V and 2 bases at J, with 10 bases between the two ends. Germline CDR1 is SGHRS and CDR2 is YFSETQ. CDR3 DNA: TGCGCCAGCAGCCCGGACTGGGCCTACAATGAGCAGTTCTTC. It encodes CASSPDWAYNEQFF.

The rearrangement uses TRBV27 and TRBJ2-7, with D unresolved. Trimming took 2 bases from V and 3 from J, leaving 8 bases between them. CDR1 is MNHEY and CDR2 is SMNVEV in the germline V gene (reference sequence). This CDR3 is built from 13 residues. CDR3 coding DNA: TGTGCCAGCAGTTTAAACTCCAACTACGAGCAGTACTTC. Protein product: CASSLNSNYEQYF.

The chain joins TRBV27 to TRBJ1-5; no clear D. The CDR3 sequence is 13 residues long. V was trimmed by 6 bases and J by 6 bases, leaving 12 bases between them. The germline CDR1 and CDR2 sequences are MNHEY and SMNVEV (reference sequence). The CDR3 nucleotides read TGTGCCAGCAGGGGCTTGGTGGGTCAGCCCCAGCATTTT. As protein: CASRGLVGQPQHF.

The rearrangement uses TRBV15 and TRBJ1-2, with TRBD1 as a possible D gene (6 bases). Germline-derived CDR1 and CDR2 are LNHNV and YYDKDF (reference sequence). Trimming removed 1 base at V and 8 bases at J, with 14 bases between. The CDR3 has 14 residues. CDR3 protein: CATSRVTGFDGYTF. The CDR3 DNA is TGTGCCACCAGCAGAGTAACAGGGTTCGACGGCTACACCTTC.

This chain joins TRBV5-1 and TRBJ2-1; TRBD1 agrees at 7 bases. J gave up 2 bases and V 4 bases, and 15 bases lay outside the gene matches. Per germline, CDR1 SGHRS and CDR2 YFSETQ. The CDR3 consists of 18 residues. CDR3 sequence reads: CASSPTGSLIEAYNEQFF. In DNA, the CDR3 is TGCGCCAGCAGCCCGACAGGGTCCCTTATTGAGGCCTACAATGAGCAGTTCTTC.

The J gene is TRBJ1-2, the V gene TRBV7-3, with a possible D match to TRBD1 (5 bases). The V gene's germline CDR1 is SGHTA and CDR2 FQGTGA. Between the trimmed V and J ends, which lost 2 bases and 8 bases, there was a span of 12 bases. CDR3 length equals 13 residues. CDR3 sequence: CASSLHRGDGYTF. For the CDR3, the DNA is TGTGCCAGCAGCTTACACCGGGGGGACGGCTACACCTTC.

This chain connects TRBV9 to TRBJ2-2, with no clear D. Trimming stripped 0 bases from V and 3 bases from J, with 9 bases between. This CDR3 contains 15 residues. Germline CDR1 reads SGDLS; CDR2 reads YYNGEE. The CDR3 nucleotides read TGTGCCAGCAGCGTAGACTCGTCCCACACCGGGGAGCTGTTTTTT. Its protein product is CASSVDSSHTGELFF.

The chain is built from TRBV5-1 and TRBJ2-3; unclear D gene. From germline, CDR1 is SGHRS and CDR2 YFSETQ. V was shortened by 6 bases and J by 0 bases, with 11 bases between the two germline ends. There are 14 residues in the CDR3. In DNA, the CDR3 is TGCGCCAGCATCGCGGATACTAGCACAGATACGCAGTATTTT. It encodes CASIADTSTDTQYF.

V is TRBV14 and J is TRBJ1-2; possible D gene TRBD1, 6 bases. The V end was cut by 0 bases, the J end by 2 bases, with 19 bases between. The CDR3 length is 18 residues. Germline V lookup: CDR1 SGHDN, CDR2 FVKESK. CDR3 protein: CASSQDVEGGKRNYGYTF. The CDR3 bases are TGTGCCAGCAGCCAAGACGTGGAAGGGGGAAAAAGGAACTATGGCTACACCTTC.

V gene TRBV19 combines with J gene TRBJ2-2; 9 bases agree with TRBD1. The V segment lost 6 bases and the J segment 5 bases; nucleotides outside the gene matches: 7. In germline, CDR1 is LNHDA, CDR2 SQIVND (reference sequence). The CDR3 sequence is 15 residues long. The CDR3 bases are TGTGCCAGTAGCCCGGACAGGGGTTATACCGGGGAGCTGTTTTTT. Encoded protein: CASSPDRGYTGELFF.

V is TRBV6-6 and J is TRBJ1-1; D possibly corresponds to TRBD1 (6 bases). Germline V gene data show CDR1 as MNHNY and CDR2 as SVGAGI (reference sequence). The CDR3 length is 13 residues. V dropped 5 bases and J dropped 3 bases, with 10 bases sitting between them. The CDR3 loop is CASSGAGDTEAFF. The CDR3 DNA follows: TGTGCCAGCAGTGGGGCAGGGGACACTGAAGCTTTCTTT.

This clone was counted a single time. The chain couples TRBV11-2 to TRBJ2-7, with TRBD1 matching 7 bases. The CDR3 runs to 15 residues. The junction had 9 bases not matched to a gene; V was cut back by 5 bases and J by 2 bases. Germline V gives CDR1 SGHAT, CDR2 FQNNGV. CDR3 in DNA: TGTGCCAGCAGCCCCCTGGGACAGCCTGCCTACGAGCAGTACTTC. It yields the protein CASSPLGQPAYEQYF.

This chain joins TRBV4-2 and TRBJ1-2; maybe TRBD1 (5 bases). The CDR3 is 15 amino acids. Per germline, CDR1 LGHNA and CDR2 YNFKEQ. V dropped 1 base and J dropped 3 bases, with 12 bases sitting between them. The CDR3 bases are TGTGCCAGCAGCCAAGTCTATGGAGGGGACTATGGCTACACCTTC. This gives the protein CASSQVYGGDYGYTF.

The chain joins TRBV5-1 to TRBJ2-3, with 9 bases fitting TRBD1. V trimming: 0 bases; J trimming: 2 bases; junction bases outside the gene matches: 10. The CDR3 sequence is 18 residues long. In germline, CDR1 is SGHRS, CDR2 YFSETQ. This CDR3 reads CASSLATGTGLVTDTQYF. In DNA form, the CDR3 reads TGCGCCAGCAGCTTGGCAACCGGGACAGGGCTAGTCACAGATACGCAGTATTTT.

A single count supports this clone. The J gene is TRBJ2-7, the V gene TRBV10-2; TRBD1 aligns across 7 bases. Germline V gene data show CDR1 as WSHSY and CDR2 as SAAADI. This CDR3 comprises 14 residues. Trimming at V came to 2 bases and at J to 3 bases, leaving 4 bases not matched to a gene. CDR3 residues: CASSEGRGYYEQYF. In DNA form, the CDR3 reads TGCGCCAGCAGTGAGGGCAGGGGGTACTACGAGCAGTACTTC.

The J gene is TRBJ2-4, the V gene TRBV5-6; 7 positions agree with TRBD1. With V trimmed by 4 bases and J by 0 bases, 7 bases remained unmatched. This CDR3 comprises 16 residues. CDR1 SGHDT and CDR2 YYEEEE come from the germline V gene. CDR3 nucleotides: TGTGCCAGCAGCACGACAGGGACCCTAGCCAAAAACATTCAGTACTTC. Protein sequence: CASSTTGTLAKNIQYF.

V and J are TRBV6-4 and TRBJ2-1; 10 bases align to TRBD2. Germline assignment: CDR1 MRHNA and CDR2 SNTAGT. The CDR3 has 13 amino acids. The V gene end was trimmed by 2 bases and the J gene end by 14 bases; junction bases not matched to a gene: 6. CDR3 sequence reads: CASSDEASGSKFF. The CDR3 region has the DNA TGTGCCAGCAGTGACGAGGCTAGCGGGAGCAAGTTCTTC.

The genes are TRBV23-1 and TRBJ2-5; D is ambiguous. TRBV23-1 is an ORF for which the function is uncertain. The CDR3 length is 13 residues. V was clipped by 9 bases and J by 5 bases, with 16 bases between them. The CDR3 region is CARENRDWETQYF. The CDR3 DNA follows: TGCGCCAGGGAAAACCGTGACTGGGAGACCCAGTACTTC.

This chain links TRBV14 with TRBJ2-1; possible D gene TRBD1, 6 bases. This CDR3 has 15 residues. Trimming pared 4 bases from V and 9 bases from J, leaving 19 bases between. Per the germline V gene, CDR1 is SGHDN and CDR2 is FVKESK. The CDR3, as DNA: TGTGCCAGCAGCCTTGGCGACAGGCTCCGTTCTGAGCAGTTCTTC. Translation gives CASSLGDRLRSEQFF. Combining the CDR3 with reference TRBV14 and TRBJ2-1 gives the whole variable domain EAGVTQFPSHSVIEKGQTVTLRCDPISGHDNLYWYRRVMGKEIKFLLHFVKESKQDESGMPNNRFLAERTGGTYSTLKVQPAELEDSGVYFCASSLGDRLRSEQFFGPGTRLTVL.

The CDR3 spells CASSPGRGEQYF. In DNA, the CDR3 is TGTGCCAGCAGCCCCGGCCGCGGCGAGCAGTACTTC. The genes are TRBV6-5 and TRBJ2-7; unclear D gene. V shed 6 bases and J shed 6 bases, with 12 bases lying between them. The CDR3 loop spans 12 amino acids. Germline lookup yields CDR1 MNHEY and CDR2 SVGAGI.

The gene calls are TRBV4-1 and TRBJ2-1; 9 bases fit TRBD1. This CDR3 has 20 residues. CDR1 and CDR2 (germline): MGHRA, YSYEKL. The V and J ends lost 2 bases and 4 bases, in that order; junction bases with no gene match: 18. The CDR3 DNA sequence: TGCGCCAGCAGCCAATACCGGGACAGGGAGGAACAGAAAGGGTACAATGAGCAGTTCTTC. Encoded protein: CASSQYRDREEQKGYNEQFF.

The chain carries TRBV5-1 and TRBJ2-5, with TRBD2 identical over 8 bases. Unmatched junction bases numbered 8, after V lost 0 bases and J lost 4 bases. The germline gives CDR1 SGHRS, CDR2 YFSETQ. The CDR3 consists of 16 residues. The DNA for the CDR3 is TGCGCCAGCAGCTTGGGGGGACTAGAAGGGCCAGAGACCCAGTACTTC. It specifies CASSLGGLEGPETQYF.

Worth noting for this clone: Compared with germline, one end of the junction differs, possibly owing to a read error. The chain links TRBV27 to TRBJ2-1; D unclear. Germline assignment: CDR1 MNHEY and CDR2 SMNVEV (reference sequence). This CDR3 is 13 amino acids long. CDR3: CASGFRSYNEQFF. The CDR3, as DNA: TGTGCCAGCGGTTTTAGATCCTACAATGAGCAGTTCTTC.

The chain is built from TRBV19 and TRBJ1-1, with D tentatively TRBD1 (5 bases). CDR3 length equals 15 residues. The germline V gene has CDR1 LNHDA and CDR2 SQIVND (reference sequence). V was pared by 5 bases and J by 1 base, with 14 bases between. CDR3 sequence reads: CASSPPGQGNTEAFF. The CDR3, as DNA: TGTGCCAGTAGTCCCCCAGGGCAGGGGAACACTGAAGCTTTCTTT.

The CDR3 DNA sequence: TGTGCCAGCAGTCAAGGGGGTCCATCCTACGAGCAGTACTTC. This translates into CASSQGGPSYEQYF. V and J are TRBV27 and TRBJ2-7, with a possible D match to TRBD1 (6 bases). The V end lost 5 bases, the J end lost 1 base, and 12 bases lay between the germline ends. This CDR3 region has 14 residues. Germline V gene lookup returns CDR1 MNHEY and CDR2 SMNVEV (reference sequence).